Shown below are 8 T cell receptor beta chains from a single sample sequenced in a study of blood T cell repertoires in COVID-19. Here immunoSEQ multiplex PCR was the method, and the copy in TCRdb shows in-frame clones only, minus some. The table shows approximately 280,000 clones, with 89% occurring only once. The sample consisted of peripheral blood. The receptors originated from a woman between 55 and 75 years old with acute or convalescent COVID-19.

This chain joins TRBV7-6 and TRBJ1-4; 7 positions agree with TRBD1. CDR1 and CDR2 from the germline V gene are SGHVS and FNYEAQ. The CDR3 totals 15 residues. J was trimmed by 6 bases and V by 2 bases; bases with no gene match: 6. DNA of the CDR3: TGTGCCAGCAGCTTATCCCGGGGACAGCATGAAAAACTGTTTTTT. Its translation: CASSLSRGQHEKLFF.

The chain recombines TRBV7-3 with TRBJ1-2, with D perhaps TRBD1 (5 bases). Trimming took 0 bases from V and 4 from J, leaving 18 bases between them. The CDR3 sequence is 17 residues long. Germline CDR1 SGHTA, CDR2 FQGTGA. CDR3 loop: CASSLTFEEGIGYGYTF. The CDR3 bases are TGTGCCAGCAGCTTAACGTTTGAGGAGGGGATCGGCTATGGCTACACCTTC.

The gene calls are TRBV6-4 and TRBJ1-1; D remains ambiguous. Germline CDR1 and CDR2: MRHNA and SNTAGT. The CDR3 covers 12 residues. The V end was cut by 0 bases, the J end by 12 bases, with 11 bases between. CDR3 amino acids: CASSDSNLIPFF. In nucleotides, the CDR3 is TGTGCCAGCAGTGACTCGAACCTAATTCCTTTCTTT.

The rearrangement uses TRBV12-3 or TRBV12-4 and TRBJ2-2; the D is unclear. Trimming took 4 bases from V and 13 from J, leaving 13 bases between them. CDR3 size: 12 residues. The CDR3 protein is CASSSRPSRLFF. The CDR3 DNA is TGTGCCAGCAGTTCTCGTCCTTCGCGGCTGTTTTTT.

V is TRBV10-3 and J is TRBJ2-7, with no clear D. The germline V gene encodes CDR1 ENHRY and CDR2 SYGVKD. Trimming stripped 0 bases from V and 5 bases from J, with 2 bases between. CDR3 size: 11 residues. CDR3 DNA sequence: TGTGCCATCAGTGAGTCCAACGAGCAGTACTTC. Amino acid sequence: CAISESNEQYF.

In nucleotides, the CDR3 is TGTGCCAGCAGCGTAGGTTACAGCTACGAGCAGTACTTC. Amino acid sequence: CASSVGYSYEQYF. The chain combines TRBV9 with TRBJ2-7; D unclear. Germline values: CDR1 SGDLS, CDR2 YYNGEE. This CDR3 comprises 13 residues. V lost 0 bases and J 3 bases, leaving 7 bases between the germline ends.

This chain joins TRBV5-1 and TRBJ1-5; 8 positions agree with TRBD1. Per the germline V gene, CDR1 is SGHRS and CDR2 is YFSETQ. Trimming removed 2 bases from V and 4 bases from J; junction bases left unmatched: 5. The CDR3 has 15 amino acids. CDR3 DNA sequence: TGCGCCAGCAGCTTTACAGGGGGTGGTAATCAGCCCCAGCATTTT. Amino acids: CASSFTGGGNQPQHF.

The J gene is TRBJ2-3, the V gene TRBV11-2, with D perhaps TRBD2 (6 bases). The CDR3 runs to 17 residues. Germline loops: CDR1 SGHAT, CDR2 FQNNGV. V lost 0 bases and J 5 bases, leaving 18 bases between the germline ends. CDR3 residues: CASSLDTGVTGRDTQYF. For the CDR3, the DNA is TGTGCCAGCAGCTTAGATACGGGGGTAACGGGCAGAGATACGCAGTATTTT. The variable domain in full, with the rest retrieved from reference TRBV11-2 and TRBJ2-3, is EAGVAQSPRYKIIEKRQSVAFWCNPISGHATLYWYQQILGQGPKLLIQFQNNGVVDDSQLPKDRFSAERLKGVDSTLKIQPAKLEDSAVYLCASSLDTGVTGRDTQYFGPGTRLTVL.